This T cell receptor (beta chain) came from a study of CD4 T cells in relation to SARS-CoV-2 and coronaviruses. About the research overall: ViraFEST: approximately 10-day antigen culture of PBMCs, then TCR beta CDR3 sequencing. No peptide or an HIV-1 Nef peptide pool served as negative control.

The unexposed donors gave CD4+ T cells in about 2011-2019, prior to COVID-19. CD4+ T cells were isolated from the cells after 10 days of culture. Cells permitting, SARS-CoV-2 S/N and four cold-coronavirus spikes were tested on unexposed-donor CD4+ T cells. On this clone: Its antigen is unknown.

The repertoire was sequenced with immunoSEQ multiplex PCR; TCRdb's copy has only in-frame clones and lacks some. The table shows approximately 27,000 clones, with 75% occurring only once. Per the germline V gene, CDR1 is SGHRS and CDR2 is YFSETQ. The CDR3 extends over 14 amino acids. V was cut by 4 bases and J by 3 bases, with 10 bases left in between. This TCR came from a human donor in good health. J is TRBJ2-2 and V is TRBV5-1; D may be TRBD2 (6 bases). The specimen was CD4+ T cells from PBMCs, cultured in vitro. DNA for the CDR3: TGCGCCAGCAGCGAGGGACTTTACACCGGGGAGCTGTTTTTT. It is translated as CASSEGLYTGELFF.